The rows below give T cell receptor beta chains drawn from one sample of a study of blood T cell repertoires in COVID-19. Method: immunoSEQ multiplex PCR; TCRdb's copy keeps in-frame clones and lacks some. The sample has over 100,000 clones; 80% to 90% are singletons. Sequencing input: peripheral blood. The origin of the receptors is a man aged 35 to 55 with active or convalescent COVID-19. Both conserved end residues are part of each CDR3. D genes are given only for firm matches. Clone size, where shown, is once, few, many, or a class for clones that have expanded.

>TRBV28|TRBD1|NA|TRBJ1-2
TGTGCCAGCAGTTTACCCACCCAGGGGGCGCGGGGCTACACCTTC
CASSLPTQGARGYTF
>TRBV7-2|TRBD2|NA|TRBJ2-3
TGTGCCAGCAGCTCTGGGACTAGCGGGGTTGTAGATACGCAGTATTTT
CASSSGTSGVVDTQYF
>TRBV6-6|NA|NA|TRBJ1-4
TGTGCCAGCAGTTACGACAGTTCTTCAACTAATGAAAAACTGTTTTTT
CASSYDSSSTNEKLFF
>TRBV30|TRBD1|once|TRBJ2-1
TGTGCCTGGAGGGGTGGACAGGCAAATGAGCAGTTCTTC
CAWRGGQANEQFF
>TRBV2|TRBD1|NA|TRBJ1-5
TGTGCCAGCAGCGCCAGGGACAGGGGGTCCAATCAGCCCCAGCATTTT
CASSARDRGSNQPQHF
>TRBV30|NA|NA|TRBJ2-2
TGTGCCTGGAGGGGCGCGGGGTTGGGCACCGGGGAGCTGTTTTTT
CAWRGAGLGTGELFF
>TRBV27|TRBD1|NA|TRBJ1-5
TGTGCCAGCAGTACCTCAGGGGGACTCAATCAGCCCCAGCATTTT
CASSTSGGLNQPQHF
>TRBV5-6|TRBD2|once|TRBJ2-3
TGTGCCAGCAGCTTGAATCTAGCGGGCACAGATACGCAGTATTTT
CASSLNLAGTDTQYF
>TRBV23-1|NA|NA|TRBJ1-3
TGCGCCAGCAGTCAAGGGCCCACGACTGGAAACACCATATATTTT
CASSQGPTTGNTIYF
>TRBV5-4|NA|few|TRBJ2-3
TGTGCCAGCAGCTCTAGTGATCGCACAGATACGCAGTATTTT
CASSSSDRTDTQYF
>TRBV3-1/TRBV3-2|TRBD1|NA|TRBJ1-3
TGTGCCAGCAGCCGATCGGGACAGGGAAACACCATATATTTT
CASSRSGQGNTIYF
>TRBV5-1|TRBD1|NA|TRBJ1-1
TGCGCCAGCAGCTCCGGACAGGGCGTGAACACTGAAGCTTTCTTT
CASSSGQGVNTEAFF
>TRBV27|TRBD2|NA|TRBJ2-7
TGTGCCAGCAGTCAACGGACTAGCGGGGGGGCAAAGTCGTCGGGGAGCTACGAGCAGTACTTC
CASSQRTSGGAKSSGSYEQYF
>TRBV2|TRBD1|NA|TRBJ1-1
TGTGCCAGCAGGACAGGGGGCCCGTCCCCGAGCACTGAAGCTTTCTTT
CASRTGGPSPSTEAFF
>TRBV6-5|TRBD2|NA|TRBJ2-7
TGTGCCAGCAGTTCTGCGGGACTAGCGGGGACCGAGCAGTACTTC
CASSSAGLAGTEQYF
>TRBV10-3|NA|NA|TRBJ1-2
TGTGCCATCAGTGGGGGCGGTGTGGCAGGGCAGCAGGACTATGGCTACACCTTC
CAISGGGVAGQQDYGYTF
>TRBV18|NA|NA|TRBJ2-3
TGTGCCAGCTCACCAAACGTGCTCCTATCCACAGATACGCAGTATTTT
CASSPNVLLSTDTQYF
>TRBV24-1|TRBD2|NA|TRBJ2-1
TGTGCCACCAGTGATTTAAAAGCGGGGGACAATGAGCAGTTCTTC
CATSDLKAGDNEQFF
>TRBV19|TRBD1|few|TRBJ2-3
TGTGCCAGTAGAAACAGGGGTAGGGCAGATACGCAGTATTTT
CASRNRGRADTQYF
>TRBV6-2/TRBV6-3|TRBD2|NA|TRBJ2-1
TGTGCCAGCAGTCCCCGGGGGGGGAATGAGCAGTTCTTC
CASSPRGGNEQFF
>TRBV4-2|TRBD2|NA|TRBJ2-1
TGTGCCAGCAGCCAAGATAGCGGGGGCTCCTACAATGAGCAGTTCTTC
CASSQDSGGSYNEQFF
>TRBV5-1|NA|NA|TRBJ1-6
TGCGCCAGCAGCTTGGAACCTCGGAGCGTAGGGGGTCCGGATTCACCCCTCCACTTT
CASSLEPRSVGGPDSPLHF
>TRBV9|NA|NA|TRBJ2-3
TGTGCCAGCAGCTTAACTTGGCAGGGCGGAGATACGCAGTATTTT
CASSLTWQGGDTQYF
>TRBV15|NA|NA|TRBJ2-2
TGTGCCACCAGCAGAGAACCCGCGGTGCCCGGGGAGCTGTTTTTT
CATSREPAVPGELFF